The 13 T cell receptor beta chains given below trace back to one sample, sequenced in a study of T cell repertoires in cytomegalovirus infection. For these TCRs, the target antigens are not known. TCRdb used MiXCR to reprocess the reads, holding one entry per CDR3 protein. The data hold hundreds of thousands of distinct CDR3 sequences, with roughly 46% observed a single time. The specimen was cultured PBMCs, collected from culture after CMV antigen stimulation. These TCRs come from a human donor in good health (CMV status not recorded). Some clones in this sample may be carry-over from other donors' samples.

This clonotype was observed a few times. The chain links TRBV12-3 or TRBV12-4 to TRBJ1-2; a weak D match, TRBD1 (5 bases). V was trimmed by 7 bases and J by 4 bases, leaving 19 bases between them. There are 15 residues in the CDR3. The CDR3: CASTLEAVGLYGYTF. The DNA of the CDR3 is TGTGCCAGCACCCTAGAGGCAGTGGGGCTCTATGGCTACACCTTC.

The chain couples TRBV20-1 to TRBJ2-1, with D hard to call. Trimming shortened V by 5 bases and J by 6 bases, and 11 bases separated the two germline ends. The CDR3 covers 12 residues. Germline V gene lookup returns CDR1 DFQATT and CDR2 SNEGSKA (reference sequence). This chain's CDR3 is CSAANTLNEQFF. The CDR3 nucleotides are TGCAGTGCTGCGAACACCCTCAATGAGCAGTTCTTC.

In regard to this clonotype: At one boundary the junction diverges from the germline segment, which might be a read error. The chain joins TRBV6-2 or TRBV6-3 to TRBJ1-6; no clear D. CDR1 and CDR2 from the germline V gene are MNHEY and SVGEGT. The CDR3 totals 14 residues. The CDR3 reads CANSSPGLGSPLHF. The CDR3 nucleotides are TGTGCCAACAGTTCTCCGGGTCTTGGTTCACCCCTCCACTTT.

The chain carries TRBV4-3 and TRBJ1-4, with TRBD1 as a possible D gene (5 bases). CDR1 is LGHNA, CDR2 YSLEER, per germline. Trimming cost V 4 bases and J 7 bases, with 19 bases left between them. The CDR3 spans 16 residues. This chain's CDR3 is CASSPSGALMSEKLFF. CDR3 sequence (DNA): TGCGCCAGCAGCCCGAGTGGGGCACTTATGAGTGAAAAACTGTTTTTT.

The chain links TRBV4-1 to TRBJ2-5, with 11 bases lining up with TRBD2. Trimming at V came to 1 base and at J to 5 bases, leaving 3 bases not matched to a gene. This CDR3 comprises 15 residues. Germline V gene sequence: CDR1 MGHRA, CDR2 YSYEKL. Here the CDR3 reads CASSQAGTSGETQYF. CDR3 bases: TGCGCCAGCAGCCAAGCAGGGACTAGCGGCGAGACCCAGTACTTC.

V gene TRBV7-2 combines with J gene TRBJ2-1; D unclear. Germline assignment: CDR1 SGHTA and CDR2 FQGNSA. V was trimmed by 1 base and J by 7 bases, leaving 11 bases between them. CDR3 length equals 14 residues. The chain's CDR3 is CASSLVPAPNEQFF. DNA of the CDR3: TGTGCCAGCAGCTTAGTCCCCGCACCTAATGAGCAGTTCTTC.

This clonotype was observed a few times. The rearrangement uses TRBV6-2 or TRBV6-3 and TRBJ1-1, with a weak D call TRBD1 (5 bases). The CDR3 consists of 13 residues. V was clipped by 8 bases and J by 1 base, with 11 bases between them. Germline lookup yields CDR1 MNHEY and CDR2 SVGEGT. The CDR3 nucleotides are TGTGCCAGCCAAGGGGCCCGGAACACTGAAGCTTTCTTT. Encoded protein: CASQGARNTEAFF.

The rearrangement uses TRBV6-1 and TRBJ2-7; 7 nucleotides line up with TRBD1. Germline V gene sequence: CDR1 MNHNS, CDR2 SASEGT. The CDR3 is 14 residues long. V shed 7 bases, J shed 0 bases, and the junction held 6 bases outside the gene matches. CDR3 sequence: CASIPTGASYEQYF. In DNA form, the CDR3 reads TGTGCCAGCATTCCAACAGGGGCCTCCTACGAGCAGTACTTC.

The V and J genes are TRBV7-2 and TRBJ2-1, with 10 bases lining up with TRBD1. This CDR3 region has 16 residues. Germline CDR1 reads SGHTA; CDR2 reads FQGNSA. Trimming removed 0 bases from V and 4 bases from J; junction bases left unmatched: 3. CDR3 coding DNA: TGTGCCAGCAGCTTAGCGCCGGGACAGGGGTACAATGAGCAGTTCTTC. It encodes CASSLAPGQGYNEQFF. The variable domain in full, completed from reference TRBV7-2 and TRBJ2-1, reads GAGVSQSPSNKVTEKGKDVELRCDPISGHTALYWYRQSLGQGLEFLIYFQGNSAPDKSGLPSDRFSAERTGGSVSTLTIQRTQQEDSAVYLCASSLAPGQGYNEQFFGPGTRLTVL.

The chain has TRBV28 and TRBJ2-1, with D tentatively TRBD2 (7 bases). V was shortened by 2 bases and J by 10 bases, with 21 bases between the two germline ends. Germline CDR1 MDHEN, CDR2 SYDVKM. CDR3 length: 16 amino acids. The CDR3 sequence: CASSLGGAIGKGEQFF. The CDR3 coding sequence is TGTGCCAGCAGTTTAGGGGGGGCAATAGGCAAGGGCGAGCAGTTCTTC. Variable domain in full (rest from reference TRBV28 and TRBJ2-1): DVKVTQSSRYLVKRTGEKVFLECVQDMDHENMFWYRQDPGLGLRLIYFSYDVKMKEKGDIPEGYSVSREKKERFSLILESASTNQTSMYLCASSLGGAIGKGEQFFGPGTRLTVL.

The chain employs TRBV7-2 and TRBJ1-5, with 10 nucleotides matching TRBD1. The junction had 7 bases not matched to a gene; V was cut back by 5 bases and J by 6 bases. Per the germline V gene, CDR1 is SGHTA and CDR2 is FQGNSA. The CDR3 length is 15 residues. CDR3: CASSPRQGAGQPQHF. The CDR3 region has the DNA TGTGCCAGCAGCCCACGACAGGGGGCGGGTCAGCCCCAGCATTTT.

The CDR3 nucleotides are TGCGCCAGCAGCCAAGGGGACAGGGGCCACACAGATACGCAGTATTTT. Protein: CASSQGDRGHTDTQYF. V gene TRBV4-1 combines with J gene TRBJ2-3, with 10 bases that match TRBD1. V gave up 1 base and J gave up 2 bases; unmatched junction bases: 3. Germline V gene sequence: CDR1 MGHRA, CDR2 YSYEKL. This CDR3 region has 16 residues.

The V call is TRBV7-2, the J call TRBJ1-1; tentative D call: TRBD1 (5 bases). The CDR3 sequence is 15 residues long. Germline V gene sequence: CDR1 SGHTA, CDR2 FQGNSA. The V end was cut by 5 bases, the J end by 2 bases, with 15 bases between. CDR3 loop: CASSTRGGGNTEAFF. CDR3 sequence (DNA): TGTGCCAGCAGCACCCGGGGGGGGGGTAACACTGAAGCTTTCTTT.